This record looks at one TCR beta chain sequence and its context. Its antigen is currently unknown. The sample is drawn from a study of cytomegalovirus exposure and HLA in healthy donors. Study-wide background: In an early release, HLA-typed donors contributed some 82 million unique TCR sequences.

Amplification used 60 Vbeta primers and 13 Jbeta primers. The table came from immunoSEQ multiplex PCR; TCRdb's copy has only in-frame clones and leaves some out. The table shows 130,000 or so clones, with 70% to 90% occurring only once. Points from the study as a whole: Researchers catalogued about 150 TCR beta chains as cytomegalovirus-associated. Rare TCR sequences dominated, though some public TCRs recurred in many donors.

The sequence came from a man in his forties in good health and CMV-seronegative. Sequencing was carried out using PBMCs.

This CDR3 reads CASSIASGTGYSGNTIYF. CDR3 DNA: TGTGCCAGCAGCATAGCAAGTGGTACAGGGTACTCTGGAAACACCATATATTTT. V and J are TRBV9 and TRBJ1-3; D is possibly TRBD1 (6 bases). V was shortened by 4 bases and J by 0 bases, with 20 bases between the two germline ends. The CDR3 consists of 18 residues. The V gene's germline CDR1 is SGDLS and CDR2 YYNGEE.